This is a list of T cell receptor beta chains from one sample in a study of blood T cell repertoires in COVID-19. Sequenced by immunoSEQ multiplex PCR; TCRdb stores in-frame clones only, minus some. This table holds some 200,000 clones, 84% found once. Sequencing used peripheral blood. These TCRs come from a woman aged 55-75 years who had recovered from COVID-19. Both conserved end residues are part of each CDR3. A D gene is named only where the DNA matches it firmly. Some rows mark clone size as missing; the rest say once, few, many or name a class of expanded clone.

clone_size	v_call	d_call	j_call	cdr3_length	cdr3_aa	cdr3_nt
-	TRBV7-8	-	TRBJ1-1	15	CASSPQVQLNTEAFF	TGTGCCAGCAGCCCACAAGTACAATTGAACACTGAAGCTTTCTTT
-	TRBV2	TRBD1	TRBJ1-3	15	CASSPTGDSGNTIYF	TGTGCCAGCAGCCCGACAGGGGACTCTGGAAACACCATATATTTT
-	TRBV5-1	TRBD1	TRBJ1-2	14	CASRPGTGNYGYTF	TGCGCCAGCAGACCCGGGACAGGGAACTATGGCTACACCTTC
few	TRBV7-8	-	TRBJ2-7	15	CASSRGQGQTYEQYF	TGTGCCAGCAGCCGTGGGCAGGGGCAAACCTACGAGCAGTACTTC
-	TRBV6-5	-	TRBJ2-7	15	CASSPPHDRAGEQYF	TGTGCCAGCAGCCCACCCCACGACAGGGCGGGGGAGCAGTACTTC
-	TRBV4-1	-	TRBJ2-3	15	CASSHRDSPGDTQYF	TGCGCCAGCAGCCACAGGGACTCCCCAGGCGATACGCAGTATTTT
-	TRBV5-1	TRBD1	TRBJ1-5	15	CASRFHRGTDQPQHF	TGCGCCAGCAGATTTCACAGGGGTACGGATCAGCCCCAGCATTTT
-	TRBV6-5	-	TRBJ1-1	13	CASISVDRGKAFF	TGTGCCAGCATTTCTGTCGATAGGGGGAAAGCTTTCTTT
-	TRBV12-5	TRBD1	TRBJ2-7	15	CASGLDWTGGYEQYF	TGTGCTAGTGGTTTGGACTGGACAGGGGGCTACGAGCAGTACTTC
-	TRBV24-1	TRBD2	TRBJ2-1	17	CATSDAASGLSYNEQFF	TGTGCCACCAGTGATGCGGCTAGCGGACTCTCCTACAATGAGCAGTTCTTC
-	TRBV6-4	TRBD1	TRBJ2-2	17	CASRTDRGQANTGELFF	TGTGCCAGCAGGACCGACAGGGGACAGGCGAACACCGGGGAGCTGTTTTTT
-	TRBV7-8	TRBD2	TRBJ2-2	15	CASSSSGGYTGELFF	TGTGCCAGCAGCTCTAGCGGGGGATACACCGGGGAGCTGTTTTTT
-	TRBV18	TRBD1	TRBJ1-2	13	CASSTGQTYGYTF	TGTGCCAGCTCGACGGGACAGACCTATGGCTACACCTTC
-	TRBV2	-	TRBJ2-1	13	CASSEQAGNEQFF	TGTGCCAGCAGTGAACAGGCGGGGAATGAGCAGTTCTTC
-	TRBV20-1	-	TRBJ2-7	14	CSASDTGLTHEQYF	TGCAGTGCTAGTGATACAGGGTTGACCCACGAGCAGTACTTC
-	TRBV5-1	-	TRBJ2-4	17	CASSLDGWELTKNIQYF	TGCGCCAGCAGCTTGGACGGATGGGAGTTAACCAAAAACATTCAGTACTTC
-	TRBV28	-	TRBJ2-7	13	CASRGHPTYEQYF	TGTGCCAGCAGGGGACACCCGACCTACGAGCAGTACTTC
-	TRBV10-3	TRBD1	TRBJ1-1	14	CAIKATGLKGEAFF	TGTGCCATCAAAGCGACAGGGTTGAAGGGTGAAGCTTTCTTT
-	TRBV5-5	-	TRBJ2-3	15	CASSLELVSSDTQYF	TGTGCCAGCAGCTTGGAACTAGTGAGCTCAGATACGCAGTATTTT
-	TRBV7-2	-	TRBJ1-5	15	CASSLAAAVNQPQHF	TGTGCCAGCAGCTTAGCTGCGGCAGTCAATCAGCCCCAGCATTTT
-	TRBV7-2	TRBD2	TRBJ2-3	16	CASSRGTSGFTDTQYF	TGTGCCAGCAGCCGCGGGACTAGCGGGTTCACAGATACGCAGTATTTT
-	TRBV27	TRBD2	TRBJ2-7	14	CASSLYGGSYEQYF	TGTGCCAGCAGTTTATACGGGGGGTCCTACGAGCAGTACTTC
-	TRBV6-5	-	TRBJ1-3	14	CASRTGNSGNTIYF	TGTGCCAGCAGAACAGGGAACTCTGGAAACACCATATATTTT
once	TRBV30	-	TRBJ1-1	13	CAWSGRRDSQAFF	TGTGCCTGGAGTGGTCGACGGGACTCTCAAGCTTTCTTT
-	TRBV20-1	TRBD2	TRBJ2-2	14	CSASSGGPPGELFF	TGCAGTGCGAGTAGCGGGGGCCCACCCGGGGAGCTGTTTTTT
-	TRBV6-5	TRBD1	TRBJ1-1	15	CASSRGTGGNTEAFF	TGTGCCAGCAGCCGCGGGACAGGGGGTAACACTGAAGCTTTCTTT
-	TRBV12-3/TRBV12-4	-	TRBJ1-1	12	CASALGGGRPFF	TGTGCCAGCGCCCTGGGAGGGGGGAGACCTTTCTTT